This TCR beta chain was sequenced in a study of blood T cell repertoires in COVID-19. Only in-frame clones appear in the TCRdb table, and some are missing; sequencing was by immunoSEQ multiplex PCR. Among 200,000 to 250,000 clones, 75% to 85% were seen once, and the ten largest hold about 4%. The V gene's germline CDR1 is SGHTA and CDR2 FQGTGA. The CDR3 loop spans 14 amino acids. Trimming at V came to 5 bases and at J to 6 bases, leaving 7 bases not matched to a gene. The J gene is TRBJ2-3, the V gene TRBV7-3; 8 bases fit TRBD1. The sample taken for sequencing was PBMCs or T cells enriched from blood (not recorded which). The clonotype comes from a man aged 30 to 39 with acute COVID-19. DNA of the CDR3: TGTGCCAGCAGCCCCGGGACAGGAGCTGATACGCAGTATTTT. It encodes CASSPGTGADTQYF.